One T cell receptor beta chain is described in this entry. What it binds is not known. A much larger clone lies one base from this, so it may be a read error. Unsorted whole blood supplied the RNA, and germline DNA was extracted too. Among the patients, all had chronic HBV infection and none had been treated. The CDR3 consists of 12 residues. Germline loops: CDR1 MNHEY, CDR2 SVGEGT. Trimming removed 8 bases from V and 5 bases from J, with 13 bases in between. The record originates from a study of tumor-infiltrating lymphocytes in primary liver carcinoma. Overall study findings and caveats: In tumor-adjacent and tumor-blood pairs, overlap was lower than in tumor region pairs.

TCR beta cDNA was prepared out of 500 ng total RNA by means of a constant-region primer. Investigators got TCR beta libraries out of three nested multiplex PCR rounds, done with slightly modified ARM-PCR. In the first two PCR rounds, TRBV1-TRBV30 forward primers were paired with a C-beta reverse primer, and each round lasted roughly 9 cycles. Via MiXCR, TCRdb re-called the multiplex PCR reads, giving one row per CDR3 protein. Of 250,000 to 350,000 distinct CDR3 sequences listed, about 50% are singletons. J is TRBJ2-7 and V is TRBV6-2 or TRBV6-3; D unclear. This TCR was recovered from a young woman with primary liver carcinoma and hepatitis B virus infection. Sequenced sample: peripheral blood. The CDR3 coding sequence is TGTGCCAGCCAGGACCCAGCAGACGAGCAGTACTTC. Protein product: CASQDPADEQYF.